These 23 T cell receptor beta chains originate from one sample sequenced in a study of cytomegalovirus exposure and HLA in healthy donors. Here immunoSEQ multiplex PCR was the method, and the copy in TCRdb shows in-frame clones only, minus some. The sample lists about 360,000 clones, more than 80% seen once, with 0.83% in the top ten. Sequencing was done on a sample of PBMCs. These receptors were obtained from a woman younger than 30 in good health and CMV-seronegative.

The J gene is TRBJ2-2, the V gene TRBV27; D is uncertain. Germline V CDR1 and CDR2: MNHEY, SMNVEV (reference sequence). The CDR3 is 14 residues long. Trimming cost V 4 bases and J 1 base, with 7 bases left between them. CDR3 coding DNA: TGTGCCAGCAGTTCGCACAGGAACACCGGGGAGCTGTTTTTT. Translated: CASSSHRNTGELFF.

This clone was seen a handful of times. The V call is TRBV19, the J call TRBJ1-2; D is perhaps TRBD1 (5 bases). CDR1 is LNHDA and CDR2 is SQIVND in the germline V gene (reference sequence). The V end was cut by 5 bases, the J end by 1 base, with 11 bases between. The CDR3 totals 14 residues. CDR3 sequence: CASSLNQGNYGYTF. Here the CDR3 DNA reads TGTGCCAGTAGTCTAAATCAGGGTAACTATGGCTACACCTTC.

The V call is TRBV27, the J call TRBJ2-7, with 10 bases matching TRBD1. This CDR3 has 15 residues. CDR1 MNHEY and CDR2 SMNVEV come from the germline V gene (reference sequence). J lost 3 bases, V lost 4 bases, and 6 bases had no gene match. The CDR3 spells CASSSPDRGIYEQYF. The CDR3 nucleotides are TGTGCCAGCAGTTCCCCGGACAGGGGGATCTACGAGCAGTACTTC.

The CDR3 loop is CASSQVRVGQAVGTQYF. In DNA form, the CDR3 reads TGCGCCAGCAGCCAAGTCCGCGTAGGACAGGCCGTCGGGACCCAGTACTTC. This chain joins TRBV4-1 and TRBJ2-5, with 7 positions matching TRBD1. The CDR3 consists of 17 residues. Germline CDR1 and CDR2: MGHRA and YSYEKL. V trimming: 1 base; J trimming: 7 bases; junction bases outside the gene matches: 15.

The sample holds many counts of this clone. J is TRBJ2-1 and V is TRBV10-1, with D tentatively TRBD2 (6 bases). The CDR3 sequence is 13 residues long. Between the trimmed V and J ends, which lost 6 bases and 5 bases, there was a span of 11 bases. The germline V gene has CDR1 WNHNN and CDR2 SYGVQD (reference sequence). DNA of the CDR3: TGCGCCAGCAGCTCCTCGGGGGACAATGAGCAGTTCTTC. Translation: CASSSSGDNEQFF.

With regard to this clone: Germline and junction disagree at one end, which may indicate a read error. The same CDR3 arises from other DNA sequences in this sample as well. The chain joins TRBV28 to TRBJ2-7; 9 positions match TRBD1. The CDR3 runs to 16 residues. Germline-derived CDR1 and CDR2 are MDHEN and SYDVKM. The CDR3 sequence is CASSFHKGQGYLEQYF. As DNA, the CDR3 is TGTGCCAGCAGTTTTCACAAAGGACAGGGGTATCTCGAGCAGTATTTC.

This clone appeared a single time. DNA of the CDR3: TGTGCCAGCAGCTTAAATACGAACACCGGGGAGCTGTTTTTT. This gives the protein CASSLNTNTGELFF. The genes are TRBV7-9 and TRBJ2-2; no clear D gene. Between the trimmed V and J ends, which lost 2 bases and 0 bases, there was a span of 4 bases. Looked up from germline, CDR1 is SEHNR and CDR2 is FQNEAQ (reference sequence). The CDR3 totals 14 residues.

J is TRBJ1-1 and V is TRBV28, with a possible D match to TRBD1 (5 bases). Germline lookup yields CDR1 MDHEN and CDR2 SYDVKM. The length of the CDR3 is 14 residues. V was shortened by 8 bases and J by 2 bases, with 15 bases between the two germline ends. CDR3 nucleotides: TGTGCCAGCGCCGCGCCAGGGCTTAACACTGAAGCTTTCTTT. Encoded protein: CASAAPGLNTEAFF.

The chain employs TRBV6-5 and TRBJ1-3, with a possible D match to TRBD1 (5 bases). Germline CDR1 is MNHEY and CDR2 is SVGAGI. Trimming stripped 0 bases from V and 2 bases from J, with 8 bases between. This CDR3 spans 15 amino acids. The CDR3 sequence is CASSYSGGAGNTIYF. Here the CDR3 DNA reads TGTGCCAGCAGTTACTCCGGGGGGGCTGGAAACACCATATATTTT.

The genes are TRBV5-1 and TRBJ2-2; TRBD1 is a possible D gene (6 bases). Germline lookup yields CDR1 SGHRS and CDR2 YFSETQ. CDR3 length: 17 amino acids. The V end was cut by 6 bases, the J end by 2 bases, with 20 bases between. The CDR3 DNA reads as TGCGCCAGCAAAAGCGGTATCGGGACATTAAACACCGGGGAGCTGTTTTTT. It is translated as CASKSGIGTLNTGELFF.

This clone was found a few times. The chain combines TRBV2 with TRBJ2-7; no reliable D call. This CDR3 has 11 amino acids. The V and J ends lost 2 bases and 6 bases respectively, with 5 bases between them. Germline-derived CDR1 and CDR2 are SNHLY and FYNNEI. CDR3: CASSEFSEQYF. DNA for the CDR3: TGTGCCAGCAGTGAATTCTCCGAGCAGTACTTC.

The chain carries TRBV28 and TRBJ2-1; TRBD2 aligns across 9 bases. Per germline, CDR1 MDHEN and CDR2 SYDVKM. Trimming took 5 bases from V and 7 from J; bases not matched to a gene: 6. The CDR3 spans 14 residues. The CDR3 DNA reads TGTGCCAGCAGTACCCAGCGGGAGGTGAATGAGCAGTTCTTC. It encodes CASSTQREVNEQFF.

This rearrangement joins TRBV20-1 to TRBJ1-1; TRBD1 matches 7 bases. Germline V gene data show CDR1 as DFQATT and CDR2 as SNEGSKA (reference sequence). The length of the CDR3 is 11 residues. The CDR3 here is CSPGGYTEAFF. CDR3 bases: TGCAGCCCAGGGGGATACACTGAAGCTTTCTTT.

The chain joins TRBV15 to TRBJ1-1; no reliable D call. This CDR3 is 14 amino acids long. The germline CDR1 and CDR2 sequences are LNHNV and YYDKDF (reference sequence). Trimming cost V 3 bases and J 5 bases, with 13 bases left between them. The CDR3 loop is CATSSMRVRTEAFF. For the CDR3, the DNA is TGTGCCACCAGCAGTATGCGGGTTAGGACTGAAGCTTTCTTT.

The V call is TRBV19, the J call TRBJ1-6; TRBD1 might be the D (5 bases). Trimming took 4 bases from V and 9 from J, leaving 13 bases between them. CDR1 is LNHDA, CDR2 SQIVND, per germline (reference sequence). The CDR3 contains 14 residues. The CDR3 coding sequence is TGTGCCAGTAGTACAAGGGGTGCCACTTCACCCCTCCACTTT. Translating it yields CASSTRGATSPLHF. Looking up the rest from reference TRBV19 and TRBJ1-6 gives the full variable domain: DGGITQSPKYLFRKEGQNVTLSCEQNLNHDAMYWYRQDPGQGLRLIYYSQIVNDFQKGDIAEGYSVSREKKESFPLTVTSAQKNPTAFYLCASSTRGATSPLHFGNGTRLTVT.

The rearrangement joins TRBV28 to TRBJ2-5, with D possibly matching TRBD1 (6 bases). V was trimmed by 6 bases and J by 0 bases, leaving 8 bases between them. There are 13 residues in the CDR3. Germline CDR1 reads MDHEN; CDR2 reads SYDVKM. CDR3 loop: CASRQGNQETQYF. CDR3 DNA sequence: TGTGCCAGCAGGCAGGGGAACCAAGAGACCCAGTACTTC. Drawing the rest from reference TRBV28 and TRBJ2-5, the complete variable domain is DVKVTQSSRYLVKRTGEKVFLECVQDMDHENMFWYRQDPGLGLRLIYFSYDVKMKEKGDIPEGYSVSREKKERFSLILESASTNQTSMYLCASRQGNQETQYFGPGTRLLVL.

V and J are TRBV5-1 and TRBJ2-5; D is possibly TRBD1 (5 bases). The germline gives CDR1 SGHRS, CDR2 YFSETQ. Trimming shortened V by 0 bases and J by 4 bases, and 10 bases separated the two germline ends. The CDR3 totals 14 residues. CDR3 sequence: CASSLASRAETQYF. CDR3 DNA sequence: TGCGCCAGCAGCTTGGCGTCCAGGGCAGAGACCCAGTACTTC.

The chain carries TRBV2 and TRBJ2-7, with D tentatively TRBD1 (5 bases). With 7 bases removed from V and 7 bases from J, the gap between germline ends came to 20 bases. This CDR3 spans 14 amino acids. Germline lookup yields CDR1 SNHLY and CDR2 FYNNEI. The CDR3 sequence: CASKVDTYLGEQYF. In nucleotides, the CDR3 is TGTGCCAGCAAAGTGGACACCTACCTGGGGGAGCAGTACTTC.

V is TRBV28 and J is TRBJ1-2, with D perhaps TRBD1 (5 bases). The CDR3 sequence is 13 residues long. Trimming stripped 4 bases from V and 1 base from J, with 7 bases between. CDR1 is MDHEN and CDR2 is SYDVKM in the germline V gene. CDR3 DNA sequence: TGTGCCAGCAGTTCTCAGGGTAACTATGGCTACACCTTC. Encoded protein: CASSSQGNYGYTF.

The genes are TRBV27 and TRBJ2-1; the match to TRBD2 covers 13 bases. V gave up 2 bases and J gave up 7 bases; unmatched junction bases: 11. The germline CDR1 and CDR2 sequences are MNHEY and SMNVEV (reference sequence). The CDR3 has 18 residues. This chain's CDR3 is CASSLIGRTSGSRNEQFF. CDR3 nucleotide sequence: TGTGCCAGCAGTTTAATTGGTAGGACTAGCGGGAGCCGGAATGAGCAGTTCTTC.

J is TRBJ1-2 and V is TRBV19, with D uncertain. Germline CDR1 and CDR2: LNHDA and SQIVND (reference sequence). V was pared by 5 bases and J by 5 bases, with 18 bases between. This CDR3 comprises 15 residues. CDR3 coding DNA: TGTGCCAGTAGTGAGGAAAACGGACTACTTTATGGCTACACCTTC. Translated: CASSEENGLLYGYTF.

The rearrangement links TRBV6-5 to TRBJ1-1, with D unclear. Germline values: CDR1 MNHEY, CDR2 SVGAGI. The CDR3 runs 14 residues. V gave up 7 bases and J gave up 7 bases, with 19 bases separating them. The CDR3 loop reads CASTRTGAEGEAFF. CDR3 DNA sequence: TGTGCCAGCACCCGGACCGGAGCGGAGGGTGAAGCTTTCTTT.

The chain recombines TRBV10-2 with TRBJ2-1, with 14 bases that match TRBD2. This CDR3 is built from 17 residues. Germline V gene sequence: CDR1 WSHSY, CDR2 SAAADI. V lost 10 bases, J lost 5 bases, and 13 bases stayed unmatched. This CDR3 reads CATQRLAGGPEDNEQFF. The CDR3 nucleotides are TGCGCCACCCAACGACTAGCGGGGGGGCCTGAGGACAATGAGCAGTTCTTC.